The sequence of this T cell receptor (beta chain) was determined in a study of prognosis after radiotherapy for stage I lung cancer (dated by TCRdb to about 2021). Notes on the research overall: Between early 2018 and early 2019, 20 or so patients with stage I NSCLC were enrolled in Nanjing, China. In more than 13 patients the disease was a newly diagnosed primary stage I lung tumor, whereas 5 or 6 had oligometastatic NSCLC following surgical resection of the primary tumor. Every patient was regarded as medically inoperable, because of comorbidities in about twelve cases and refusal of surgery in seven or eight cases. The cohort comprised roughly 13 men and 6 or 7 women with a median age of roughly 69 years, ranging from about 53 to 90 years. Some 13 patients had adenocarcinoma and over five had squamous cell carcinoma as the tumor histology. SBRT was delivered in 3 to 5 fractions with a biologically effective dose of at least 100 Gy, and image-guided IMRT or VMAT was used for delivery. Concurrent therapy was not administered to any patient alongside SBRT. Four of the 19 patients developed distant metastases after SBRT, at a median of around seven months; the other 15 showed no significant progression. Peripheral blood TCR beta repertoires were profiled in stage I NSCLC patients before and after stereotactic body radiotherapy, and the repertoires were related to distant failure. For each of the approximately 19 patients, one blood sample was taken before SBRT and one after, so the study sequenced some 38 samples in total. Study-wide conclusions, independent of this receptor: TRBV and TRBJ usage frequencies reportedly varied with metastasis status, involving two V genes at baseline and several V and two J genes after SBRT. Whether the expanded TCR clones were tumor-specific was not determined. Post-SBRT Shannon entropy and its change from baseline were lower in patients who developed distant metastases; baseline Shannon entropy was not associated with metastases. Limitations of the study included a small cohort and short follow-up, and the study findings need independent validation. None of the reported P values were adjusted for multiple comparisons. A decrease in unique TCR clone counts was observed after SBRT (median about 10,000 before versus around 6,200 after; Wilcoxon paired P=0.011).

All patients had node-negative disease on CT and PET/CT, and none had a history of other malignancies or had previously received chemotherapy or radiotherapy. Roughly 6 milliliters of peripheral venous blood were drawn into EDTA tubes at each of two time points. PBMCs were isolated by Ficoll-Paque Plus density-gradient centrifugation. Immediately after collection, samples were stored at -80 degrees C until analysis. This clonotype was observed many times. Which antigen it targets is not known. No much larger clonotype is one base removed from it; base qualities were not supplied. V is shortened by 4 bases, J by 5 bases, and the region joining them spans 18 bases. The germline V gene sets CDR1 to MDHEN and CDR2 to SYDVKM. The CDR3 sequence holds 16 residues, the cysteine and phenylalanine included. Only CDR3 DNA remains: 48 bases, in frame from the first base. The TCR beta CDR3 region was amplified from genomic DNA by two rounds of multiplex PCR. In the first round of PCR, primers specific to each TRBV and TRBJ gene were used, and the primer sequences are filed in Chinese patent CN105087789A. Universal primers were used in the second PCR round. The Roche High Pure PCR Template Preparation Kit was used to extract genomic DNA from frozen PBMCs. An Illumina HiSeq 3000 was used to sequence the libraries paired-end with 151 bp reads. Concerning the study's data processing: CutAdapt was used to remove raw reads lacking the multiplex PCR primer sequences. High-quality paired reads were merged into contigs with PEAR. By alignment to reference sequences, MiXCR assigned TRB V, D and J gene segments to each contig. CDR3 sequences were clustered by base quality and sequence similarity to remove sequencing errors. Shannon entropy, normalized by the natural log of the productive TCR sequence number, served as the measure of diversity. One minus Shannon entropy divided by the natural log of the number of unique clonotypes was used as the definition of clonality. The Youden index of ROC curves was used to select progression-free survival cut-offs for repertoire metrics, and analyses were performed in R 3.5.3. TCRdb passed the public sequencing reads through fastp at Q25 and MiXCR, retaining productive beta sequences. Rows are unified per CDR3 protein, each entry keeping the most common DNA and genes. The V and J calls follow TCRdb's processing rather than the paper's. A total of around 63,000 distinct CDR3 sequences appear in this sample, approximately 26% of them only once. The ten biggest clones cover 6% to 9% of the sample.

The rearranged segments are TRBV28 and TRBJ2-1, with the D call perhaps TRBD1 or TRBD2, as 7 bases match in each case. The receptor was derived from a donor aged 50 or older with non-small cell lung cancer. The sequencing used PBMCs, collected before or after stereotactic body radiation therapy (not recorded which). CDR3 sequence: CASSSGEGAPNNEQFF. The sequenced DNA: TGTGCCAGCAGTTCCGGGGAGGGGGCGCCTAACAATGAGCAGTTCTTC.